A single sample gave rise to the 14 T cell receptor beta chains below, sequenced in a study of blood T cell repertoires in COVID-19. Produced via immunoSEQ multiplex PCR; TCRdb's table is partial and in-frame only. The table shows approximately 200,000 clones, with over 75% occurring only once. The specimen was peripheral blood. Source of these receptors: a human donor with active or convalescent COVID-19. The donor label of this sample is uncertain.

The CDR3 reads CASSPGQGRRADTQYF. The CDR3 nucleotides are TGCGCCAGCAGCCCAGGACAGGGGAGGAGGGCAGATACGCAGTATTTT. This chain connects TRBV5-1 to TRBJ2-3; TRBD1 matches 9 bases. This CDR3 region has 16 residues. The junction had 10 bases not matched to a gene; V was cut back by 4 bases and J by 4 bases. Looked up from germline, CDR1 is SGHRS and CDR2 is YFSETQ.

J is TRBJ2-7 and V is TRBV5-1, with 11 positions matching TRBD2. Unmatched junction bases numbered 6, after V lost 4 bases and J lost 3 bases. Looked up from germline, CDR1 is SGHRS and CDR2 is YFSETQ. The CDR3 is 15 amino acids. The CDR3 loop reads CASSDTSGSFYEQYF. Here the CDR3 DNA reads TGCGCCAGCAGCGACACTAGCGGGAGTTTCTACGAGCAGTACTTC.

This clone was seen a single time. This CDR3 is CASSEASFNQPQHF. CDR3 DNA: TGTGCCAGCAGTGAAGCTTCTTTCAATCAGCCCCAGCATTTT. The chain links TRBV2 to TRBJ1-5; D gene uncertain. The CDR3 covers 14 residues. V was pared by 0 bases and J by 3 bases, with 6 bases between. The germline V gene encodes CDR1 SNHLY and CDR2 FYNNEI.

The V and J genes are TRBV30 and TRBJ2-5, with D tentatively TRBD1 (6 bases). The CDR3 spans 11 residues. CDR1 and CDR2 (germline): GTSNPN, SVGIG (reference sequence). V lost 7 bases and J lost 3, with 9 bases in between. As DNA, the CDR3 is TGTGCCTCCCAGGGGAAAGAGACCCAGTACTTC. Amino acid sequence: CASQGKETQYF.

CDR3 in DNA: TGTGCCAGCAGTACAGGGAACAATGAGCAGTTCTTC. Translation gives CASSTGNNEQFF. This sequence joins TRBV28 and TRBJ2-1; TRBD1 is a possible D gene (6 bases). This CDR3 has 12 residues. The germline V gene has CDR1 MDHEN and CDR2 SYDVKM. Trimming stripped 5 bases from V and 5 bases from J, with 7 bases between.

The V gene is TRBV19, the J gene TRBJ1-5; TRBD1 matches at 10 bases. V lost 6 bases to trimming and J lost 2 bases; unmatched junction nucleotides: 4. The CDR3 runs 15 residues. The germline V gene encodes CDR1 LNHDA and CDR2 SQIVND (reference sequence). This CDR3 is CASRDRGIGNQPQHF. DNA for the CDR3: TGTGCCAGTAGGGACAGGGGGATCGGCAATCAGCCCCAGCATTTT.

The V gene is TRBV19, the J gene TRBJ2-6; 9 bases align to TRBD1. The CDR3 spans 17 residues. Trimming cost V 10 bases and J 0 bases; bases outside gene matches: 10. Per germline, CDR1 LNHDA and CDR2 SQIVND (reference sequence). The chain's CDR3 is CATRPGQGSSGANVLTF. Written as DNA, the CDR3 is TGTGCCACCCGACCGGGACAGGGATCCTCTGGGGCCAACGTCCTGACTTTC.

The V gene is TRBV19, the J gene TRBJ2-7; 9 nucleotides agree with TRBD1. V dropped 10 bases and J dropped 0; count of bases not matched to a gene: 10. The CDR3 totals 15 residues. The V gene's germline CDR1 is LNHDA and CDR2 SQIVND (reference sequence). The CDR3 DNA reads TGTGCCACCCCATGGGGGGACAGGGCCTCCTACGAGCAGTACTTC. This gives the protein CATPWGDRASYEQYF.

The rearrangement joins TRBV30 to TRBJ1-1; 7 bases line up with TRBD1. The germline gives CDR1 GTSNPN, CDR2 SVGIG (reference sequence). V was pared by 3 bases and J by 4 bases, with 17 bases of the junction left unmatched. This CDR3 is built from 17 residues. DNA of the CDR3: TGTGCCTGGAGGAGGATTGACAGGGATATATGGAGCACTGAAGCTTTCTTT. Encoded protein: CAWRRIDRDIWSTEAFF.

The genes are TRBV5-1 and TRBJ2-1, with D possibly matching TRBD1 (5 bases). The CDR3 is 15 residues long. Trimming shortened V by 0 bases and J by 3 bases, and 10 bases separated the two germline ends. Germline CDR1 is SGHRS and CDR2 is YFSETQ. As DNA, the CDR3 is TGCGCCAGCAGCTTGGAGGGGCCTCACTACAATGAGCAGTTCTTC. It translates to CASSLEGPHYNEQFF.

The chain joins TRBV4-2 to TRBJ2-1; the D gene is possibly TRBD2 (6 bases). CDR1 is LGHNA, CDR2 YNFKEQ, per germline. The CDR3 is made up of 17 amino acids. The germline V and J ends were trimmed by 1 base and 4 bases, with 17 bases remaining between them. The CDR3 loop is CASSQGPGEATYNEQFF. The CDR3 DNA reads as TGTGCCAGCAGCCAAGGACCGGGGGAAGCGACTTACAATGAGCAGTTCTTC.

The rearrangement links TRBV11-2 to TRBJ2-7, with 10 bases matching TRBD2. V dropped 2 bases and J dropped 6; count of bases not matched to a gene: 19. Looked up from germline, CDR1 is SGHAT and CDR2 is FQNNGV. CDR3 length: 19 residues. CDR3 nucleotides: TGTGCCAGCAGCTTAAGCGGGTATGAGATCACTAGCGGGGTGAGCGAGCAGTACTTC. It is translated as CASSLSGYEITSGVSEQYF.

J is TRBJ2-3 and V is TRBV24-1, with 10 bases matching TRBD2. The CDR3 is 16 residues long. V was pared by 0 bases and J by 6 bases, with 5 bases of the junction left unmatched. Germline V gene lookup returns CDR1 KGHDR and CDR2 SFDVKD. The CDR3 sequence: CATSDLDSGGRDTQYF. CDR3 nucleotides: TGTGCCACCAGTGATTTGGATAGCGGGGGGCGGGATACGCAGTATTTT.

The rearrangement uses TRBV5-4 and TRBJ2-2; 8 positions match TRBD2. CDR1 and CDR2 from the germline V gene are SGHNT and YYREEE (reference sequence). CDR3 length: 15 amino acids. Trimming at V came to 2 bases and at J to 5 bases, leaving 5 bases not matched to a gene. The CDR3 bases are TGTGCCAGCAGCTTAAGCGGGAGCGGAACCGGGGAGCTGTTTTTT. This encodes CASSLSGSGTGELFF.